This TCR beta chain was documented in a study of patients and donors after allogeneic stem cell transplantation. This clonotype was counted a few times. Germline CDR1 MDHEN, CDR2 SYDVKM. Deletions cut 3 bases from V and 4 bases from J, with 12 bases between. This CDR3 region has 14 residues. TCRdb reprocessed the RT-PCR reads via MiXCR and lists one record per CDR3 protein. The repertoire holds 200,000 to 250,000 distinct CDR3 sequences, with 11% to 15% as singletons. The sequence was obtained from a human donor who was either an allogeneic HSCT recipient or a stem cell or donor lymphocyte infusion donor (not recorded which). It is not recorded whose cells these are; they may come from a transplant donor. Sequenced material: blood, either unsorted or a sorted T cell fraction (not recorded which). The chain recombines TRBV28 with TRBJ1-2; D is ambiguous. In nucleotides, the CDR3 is TGTGCCAGCAGTTTGAATTGGCAGATCTATGGCTACACCTTC. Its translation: CASSLNWQIYGYTF.